Shown below are 2 T cell receptor beta chains from a single sample sequenced in a study of blood T cell repertoires in COVID-19. Profiled with immunoSEQ multiplex PCR; TCRdb holds only in-frame clones, not every one. The sample lists 130,000 or so clones; 65% to 90% were seen once. Sequencing was performed on peripheral blood. All receptors come from a woman aged 55-75 years with active or convalescent COVID-19.

The chain uses TRBV10-3 and TRBJ2-3, with a weak D call TRBD2 (5 bases). CDR3 size: 14 residues. Germline lookup yields CDR1 ENHRY and CDR2 SYGVKD. V lost 10 bases to trimming and J lost 2 bases, with 16 bases between them. CDR3 sequence reads: CATQTNLDTDTQYF. CDR3 bases: TGTGCCACCCAGACTAACCTGGACACAGATACGCAGTATTTT.

This chain links TRBV28 with TRBJ2-3, with 13 bases identical to TRBD2. J gave up 4 bases and V 4 bases, and 20 bases lay outside the gene matches. The length of the CDR3 is 21 residues. Germline V gives CDR1 MDHEN, CDR2 SYDVKM. The CDR3 spells CASSSPHTSGRAKYVPDTQYF. Written as DNA, the CDR3 is TGTGCCAGCAGTTCCCCTCACACTAGCGGGAGGGCCAAATACGTTCCAGATACGCAGTATTTT.